This T cell receptor (beta chain) came from a study of T cells after yellow fever vaccination. Study-level information: Fractions with few cells were prepared using SMART-Seq v4 Ultra Low Input. Study-level findings and limits: After the booster, 96% of CD4 and about 90% of CD8 primary-response clones were re-detected.

The CDR3 covers 17 residues. V lost 0 bases to trimming and J lost 0 bases; unmatched junction nucleotides: 4. CDR1 is KGHDR, CDR2 SFDVKD, per germline. By 5'RACE template switching, TCR cDNA was produced, with a universal primer site and UMIs added in the process. Via MiXCR, TCRdb re-called the 5' RACE reads, giving one row per CDR3 protein. The top ten hold approximately 15% of the sample, which has 300,000 to 400,000 distinct CDR3 sequences, roughly 8.4% seen once. In this sample, this clonotype turned up a few times. What it recognizes is unknown. This clonotype originated in a man aged 18 to 29 who received the YFV17D yellow fever vaccine. The J gene is TRBJ2-1, the V gene TRBV24-1; 7 positions match TRBD1. The source material was PBMCs, sampled roughly seven weeks after the first yellow fever vaccination. The CDR3 loop is CATSDLKTGSSYNEQFF. CDR3 DNA: TGTGCCACCAGTGATTTGAAGACAGGGAGCTCCTACAATGAGCAGTTCTTC.